A selection of T cell receptor beta chains follows, all from one sample in a study of T cell responses to AZD1222 COVID-19 vaccine. Measured with immunoSEQ multiplex PCR; TCRdb has only the in-frame clones, and not every one. The table records roughly 120,000 clones, over 75% of them present only once. Specimen: peripheral blood, collected on day 0 of MenACWY control vaccination. These receptors were collected from an adult in good health. Both conserved end residues are part of each CDR3. A D gene is named only where the DNA matches it firmly. The size entry is marked missing in some rows and otherwise reads once, few, many or a size class.

clone size	D gene	CDR3 length	V gene	J gene	CDR3 protein	CDR3 DNA
NA	TRBD2	18	TRBV5-6	TRBJ2-7	CASRGSGSLLNLPYEQYF	TGTGCCAGCAGGGGGAGCGGGAGCCTTTTGAATCTTCCCTACGAGCAGTACTTC
NA	NA	13	TRBV9	TRBJ1-6	CASSVSTNSPLHF	TGTGCCAGCAGCGTATCGACAAATTCACCCCTCCACTTT
NA	TRBD2	18	TRBV10-3	TRBJ2-1	CAISDPGLAAHSYNEQFF	TGTGCCATCAGTGACCCGGGACTAGCGGCACATTCCTACAATGAGCAGTTCTTC
NA	NA	15	TRBV5-6	TRBJ1-5	CASSLGGRDEEPQHF	TGTGCCAGCAGCTTGGGAGGGAGGGATGAGGAGCCCCAGCATTTT
NA	TRBD1	11	TRBV20-1	TRBJ2-7	CSARTGSWQYF	TGCAGTGCTAGGACAGGGTCATGGCAGTACTTC
NA	NA	16	TRBV25-1	TRBJ2-3	CASSEERQTNTDTQYF	TGTGCCAGCAGTGAGGAACGACAGACAAACACAGATACGCAGTATTTT
NA	NA	13	TRBV11-2	TRBJ2-7	CASSRRGPKEQYF	TGTGCCAGCAGCCGCAGGGGCCCTAAGGAGCAGTACTTC
NA	NA	15	TRBV11-2	TRBJ2-7	CASSFRQSYLYEQYF	TGTGCCAGCAGCTTTCGACAGAGTTACCTCTACGAGCAGTACTTC
NA	TRBD2	15	TRBV6-2/TRBV6-3	TRBJ2-3	CASSRRASGYDTQYF	TGTGCCAGCAGCCGGCGGGCTAGCGGGTACGATACGCAGTATTTT
once	TRBD1	13	TRBV6-5	TRBJ1-3	CASRGTVGNTIYF	TGTGCCAGCAGGGGGACAGTTGGAAACACCATATATTTT
NA	NA	13	TRBV5-1	TRBJ2-3	CASSLRPDDTQYF	TGCGCCAGCAGCTTGAGGCCGGACGATACGCAGTATTTT
NA	TRBD2	16	TRBV18	TRBJ2-2	CASSPYSGVNTGELFF	TGTGCCAGCTCACCCTATAGCGGGGTAAACACCGGGGAGCTGTTTTTT
NA	NA	16	TRBV19	TRBJ2-2	CASKSRGARNTGELFF	TGTGCCAGTAAAAGTCGCGGGGCGAGGAACACCGGGGAGCTGTTTTTT
NA	TRBD1	15	TRBV27	TRBJ1-5	CASSHGQGLNQPQHF	TGTGCCAGCAGCCACGGACAGGGCCTAAATCAGCCCCAGCATTTT
NA	NA	15	TRBV24-1	TRBJ2-3	CATSDQGRVRDTQYF	TGTGCCACCAGTGATCAGGGAAGGGTCCGAGATACGCAGTATTTT
NA	NA	16	TRBV19	TRBJ1-5	CASSIRGFNSNQPQHF	TGTGCCAGTAGTATACGCGGATTTAATAGCAATCAGCCCCAGCATTTT
NA	NA	11	TRBV7-9	TRBJ2-7	CASVGSYEQYF	TGTGCCAGCGTCGGGTCCTACGAGCAGTACTTC
NA	TRBD2	17	TRBV27	TRBJ2-3	CASSGTSGRARADTQYF	TGTGCCAGCAGTGGGACTAGCGGGAGGGCTCGCGCAGATACGCAGTATTTT
NA	NA	12	TRBV11-3	TRBJ2-3	CASTDGTDTQYF	TGTGCCAGCACGGACGGGACAGATACGCAGTATTTT
few	TRBD1	15	TRBV27	TRBJ1-4	CASRRDRSFNEKLFF	TGTGCCAGCAGGCGGGACAGATCATTTAATGAAAAACTGTTTTTT
once	NA	14	TRBV5-6	TRBJ2-5	CASSSPGTQETQYF	TGTGCCAGCAGCTCCCCAGGGACCCAAGAGACCCAGTACTTC
NA	NA	11	TRBV3-1/TRBV3-2	TRBJ2-7	CASSHSYEQYF	TGTGCCAGCAGCCACAGCTACGAGCAGTACTTC
NA	NA	17	TRBV5-6	TRBJ1-6	CASTLRGGSDYNSPLHF	TGTGCCAGCACCCTAAGGGGGGGCAGTGACTATAATTCACCCCTCCACTTT
NA	NA	17	TRBV10-2	TRBJ1-6	CASSEPMGKIINSPLHF	TGCGCCAGCAGTGAGCCGATGGGGAAGATTATTAATTCACCCCTCCACTTT
once	NA	14	TRBV6-5	TRBJ2-3	CASSKTMTTDTQYF	TGTGCCAGCAGTAAAACTATGACAACAGATACGCAGTATTTT
NA	TRBD2	15	TRBV7-3	TRBJ2-2	CASSPSGKGTGELFF	TGTGCCAGCAGCCCGAGCGGGAAGGGCACCGGGGAGCTGTTTTTT
NA	TRBD2	15	TRBV18	TRBJ2-1	CASSVGTSGSTEQFF	TGTGCCAGCTCCGTCGGGACTAGCGGGAGTACTGAGCAGTTCTTC
NA	TRBD1	14	TRBV9	TRBJ2-7	CASSLGTDIYEQYF	TGTGCCAGCAGCCTCGGGACAGATATCTACGAGCAGTACTTC
NA	NA	12	TRBV7-9	TRBJ2-5	CASSLDQETQYF	TGTGCCAGCAGCTTAGACCAAGAGACCCAGTACTTC
NA	NA	14	TRBV6-5	TRBJ1-2	CASSSQGPFYGYTF	TGTGCCAGCAGTAGCCAGGGGCCCTTTTATGGCTACACCTTC
once	NA	15	TRBV4-1	TRBJ2-1	CASSQSSGYYNEQFF	TGCGCCAGCAGTCAGTCAAGCGGGTACTACAATGAGCAGTTCTTC
NA	TRBD2	16	TRBV28	TRBJ2-5	CASSSSIAGVLGTQYF	TGTGCCAGCAGTTCGTCAATAGCGGGAGTCCTGGGGACCCAGTACTTC
NA	TRBD1	18	TRBV18	TRBJ1-1	CASSPNRGLGPLNTEAFF	TGTGCCAGCTCACCAAACAGGGGCCTCGGCCCCCTGAACACTGAAGCTTTCTTT
NA	TRBD1	14	TRBV27	TRBJ2-7	CASRTGTGDHEQYF	TGTGCCAGCAGAACCGGGACAGGGGACCACGAGCAGTACTTC
NA	NA	16	TRBV30	TRBJ1-1	CAWSPGTNRANTEAFF	TGTGCCTGGAGTCCCGGGACAAACCGGGCGAACACTGAAGCTTTCTTT